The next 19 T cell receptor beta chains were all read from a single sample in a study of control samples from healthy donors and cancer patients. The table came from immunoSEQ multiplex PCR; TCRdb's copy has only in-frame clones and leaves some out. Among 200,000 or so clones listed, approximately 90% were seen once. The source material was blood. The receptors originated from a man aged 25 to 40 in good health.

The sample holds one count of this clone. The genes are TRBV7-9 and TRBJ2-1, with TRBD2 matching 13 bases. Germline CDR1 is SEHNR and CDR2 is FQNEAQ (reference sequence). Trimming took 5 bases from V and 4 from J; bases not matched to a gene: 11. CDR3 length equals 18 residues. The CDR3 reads CASSHQYGTSGEYNEQFF. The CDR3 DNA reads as TGTGCCAGCAGCCACCAGTACGGGACTAGCGGGGAATACAATGAGCAGTTCTTC.

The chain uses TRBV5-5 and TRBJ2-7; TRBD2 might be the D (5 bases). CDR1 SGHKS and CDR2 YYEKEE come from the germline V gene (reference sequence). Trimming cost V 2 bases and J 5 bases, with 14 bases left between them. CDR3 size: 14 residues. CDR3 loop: CASSFRFGENEQYF. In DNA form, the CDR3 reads TGTGCCAGCAGCTTCAGGTTCGGGGAAAACGAGCAGTACTTC.

The CDR3 DNA reads TGTGCCAGCAGTGAACAGGGGGTGACCGGGGAGCTGTTTTTT. Translating it yields CASSEQGVTGELFF. The chain uses TRBV9 and TRBJ2-2, with 8 bases identical to TRBD1. The junction had 5 bases not matched to a gene; V was cut back by 5 bases and J by 5 bases. This CDR3 contains 14 residues. CDR1 is SGDLS, CDR2 YYNGEE, per germline. Variable domain in full (rest from reference TRBV9 and TRBJ2-2): DSGVTQTPKHLITATGQRVTLRCSPRSGDLSVYWYQQSLDQGLQFLIQYYNGEERAKGNILERFSAQQFPDLHSELNLSSLELGDSALYFCASSEQGVTGELFFGEGSRLTVL.

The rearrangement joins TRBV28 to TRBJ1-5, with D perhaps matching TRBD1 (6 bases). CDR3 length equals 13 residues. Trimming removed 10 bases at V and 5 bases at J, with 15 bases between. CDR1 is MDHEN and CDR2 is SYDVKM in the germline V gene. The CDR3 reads CAIRRQEDQPQHF. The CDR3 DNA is TGTGCCATCCGACGACAGGAGGATCAGCCCCAGCATTTT.

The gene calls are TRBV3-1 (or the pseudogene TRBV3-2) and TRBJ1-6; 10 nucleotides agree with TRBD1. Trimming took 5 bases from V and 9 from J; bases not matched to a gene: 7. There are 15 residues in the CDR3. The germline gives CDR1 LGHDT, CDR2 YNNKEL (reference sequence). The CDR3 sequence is CASSSPGQGTSPLHF. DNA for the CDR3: TGTGCCAGCAGCTCCCCGGGACAGGGGACTTCACCCCTCCACTTT.

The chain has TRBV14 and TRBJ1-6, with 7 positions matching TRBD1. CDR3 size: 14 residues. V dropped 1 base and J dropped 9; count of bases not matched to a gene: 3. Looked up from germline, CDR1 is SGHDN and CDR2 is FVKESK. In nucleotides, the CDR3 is TGTGCCAGCAGCCAAGTGACAGGGAGTTCACCCCTCCACTTT. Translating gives CASSQVTGSSPLHF.

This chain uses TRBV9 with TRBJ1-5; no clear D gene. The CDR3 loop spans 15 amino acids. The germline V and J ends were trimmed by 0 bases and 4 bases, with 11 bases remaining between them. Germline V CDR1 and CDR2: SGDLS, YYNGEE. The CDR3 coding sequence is TGTGCCAGCAGCGTAGGGGCCCTAGGGAATCAGCCCCAGCATTTT. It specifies CASSVGALGNQPQHF.

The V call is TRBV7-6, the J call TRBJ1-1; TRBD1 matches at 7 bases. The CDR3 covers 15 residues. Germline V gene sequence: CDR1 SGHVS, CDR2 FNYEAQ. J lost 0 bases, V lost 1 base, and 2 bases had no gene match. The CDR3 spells CASSLGDRVNTEAFF. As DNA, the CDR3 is TGTGCCAGCAGCTTAGGGGACAGAGTGAACACTGAAGCTTTCTTT.

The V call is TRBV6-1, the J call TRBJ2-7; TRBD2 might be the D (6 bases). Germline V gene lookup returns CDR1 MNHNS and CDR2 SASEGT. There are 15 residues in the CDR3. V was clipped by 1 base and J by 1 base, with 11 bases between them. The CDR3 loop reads CASSEGIADSYEQYF. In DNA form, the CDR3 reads TGTGCCAGCAGTGAAGGAATAGCGGATTCCTACGAGCAGTACTTC.

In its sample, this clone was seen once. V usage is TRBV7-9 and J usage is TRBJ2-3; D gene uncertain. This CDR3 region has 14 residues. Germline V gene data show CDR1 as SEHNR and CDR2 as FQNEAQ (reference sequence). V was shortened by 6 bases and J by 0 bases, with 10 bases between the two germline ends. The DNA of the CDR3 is TGTGCCAGCAGGCGTTGGTTTAGCACAGATACGCAGTATTTT. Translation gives CASRRWFSTDTQYF.

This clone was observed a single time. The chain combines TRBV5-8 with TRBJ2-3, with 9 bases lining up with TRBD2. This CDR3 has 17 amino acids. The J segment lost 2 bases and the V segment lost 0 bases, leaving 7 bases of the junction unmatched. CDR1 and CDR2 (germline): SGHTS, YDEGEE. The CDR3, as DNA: TGTGCCAGCAGCTTGGCCATAGCGGGGGATTCCACAGATACGCAGTATTTT. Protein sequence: CASSLAIAGDSTDTQYF.

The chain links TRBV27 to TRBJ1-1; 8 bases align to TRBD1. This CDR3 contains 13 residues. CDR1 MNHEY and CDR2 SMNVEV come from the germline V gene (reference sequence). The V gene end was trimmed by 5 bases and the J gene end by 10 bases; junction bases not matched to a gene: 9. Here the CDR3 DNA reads TGTGCCAGCAGTCTTGGACAGGGACGGGGAGCTTTCTTT. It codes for CASSLGQGRGAFF.

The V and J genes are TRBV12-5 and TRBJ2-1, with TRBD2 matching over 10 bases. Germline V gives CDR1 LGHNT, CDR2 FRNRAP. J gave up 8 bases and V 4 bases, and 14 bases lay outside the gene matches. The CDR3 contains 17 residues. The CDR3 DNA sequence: TGTGCTAGTGGTTCAGGTTTAACTAGCGGGGTTTGGGATGAGCAGTTCTTC. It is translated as CASGSGLTSGVWDEQFF.

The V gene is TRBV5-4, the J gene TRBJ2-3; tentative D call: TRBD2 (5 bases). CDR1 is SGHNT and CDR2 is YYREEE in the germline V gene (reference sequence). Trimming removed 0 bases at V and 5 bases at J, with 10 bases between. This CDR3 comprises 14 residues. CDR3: CASSLGDYKDTQYF. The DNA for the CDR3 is TGTGCCAGCAGCTTGGGTGACTACAAAGATACGCAGTATTTT.

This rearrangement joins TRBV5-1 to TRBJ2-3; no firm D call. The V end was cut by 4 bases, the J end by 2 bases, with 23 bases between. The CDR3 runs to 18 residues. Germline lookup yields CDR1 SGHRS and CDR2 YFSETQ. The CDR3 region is CASSPQSPQRPYTDTQYF. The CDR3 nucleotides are TGCGCCAGCAGCCCCCAGTCCCCCCAGCGCCCTTACACAGATACGCAGTATTTT. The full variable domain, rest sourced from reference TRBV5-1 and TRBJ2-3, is KAGVTQTPRYLIKTRGQQVTLSCSPISGHRSVSWYQQTPGQGLQFLFEYFSETQRNKGNFPGRFSGRQFSNSRSEMNVSTLELGDSALYLCASSPQSPQRPYTDTQYFGPGTRLTVL.

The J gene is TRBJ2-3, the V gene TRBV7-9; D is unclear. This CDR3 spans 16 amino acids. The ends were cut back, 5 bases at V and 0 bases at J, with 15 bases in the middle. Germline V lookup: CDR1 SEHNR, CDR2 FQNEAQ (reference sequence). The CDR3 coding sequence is TGTGCCAGCAGCCCCACGGCCTCGCTTAGCACAGATACGCAGTATTTT. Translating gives CASSPTASLSTDTQYF.

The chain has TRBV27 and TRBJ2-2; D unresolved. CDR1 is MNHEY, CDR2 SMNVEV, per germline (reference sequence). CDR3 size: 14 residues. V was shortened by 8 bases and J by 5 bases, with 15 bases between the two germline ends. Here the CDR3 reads CASLPQGRTGELFF. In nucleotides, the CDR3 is TGTGCCAGCCTTCCGCAAGGCCGGACCGGGGAGCTGTTTTTT.

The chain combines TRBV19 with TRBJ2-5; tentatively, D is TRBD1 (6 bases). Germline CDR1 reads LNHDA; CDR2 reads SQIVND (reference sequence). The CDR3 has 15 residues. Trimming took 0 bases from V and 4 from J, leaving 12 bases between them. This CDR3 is CASSIDTGSGETQYF. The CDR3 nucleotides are TGTGCCAGTAGTATAGATACAGGGTCCGGAGAGACCCAGTACTTC.

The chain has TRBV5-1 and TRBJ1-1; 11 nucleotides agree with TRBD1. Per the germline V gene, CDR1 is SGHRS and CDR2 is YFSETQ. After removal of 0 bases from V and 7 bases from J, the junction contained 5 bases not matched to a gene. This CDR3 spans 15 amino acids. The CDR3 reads CASSLVGQGALEAFF. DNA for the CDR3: TGCGCCAGCAGCTTGGTAGGACAGGGGGCCCTTGAAGCTTTCTTT.